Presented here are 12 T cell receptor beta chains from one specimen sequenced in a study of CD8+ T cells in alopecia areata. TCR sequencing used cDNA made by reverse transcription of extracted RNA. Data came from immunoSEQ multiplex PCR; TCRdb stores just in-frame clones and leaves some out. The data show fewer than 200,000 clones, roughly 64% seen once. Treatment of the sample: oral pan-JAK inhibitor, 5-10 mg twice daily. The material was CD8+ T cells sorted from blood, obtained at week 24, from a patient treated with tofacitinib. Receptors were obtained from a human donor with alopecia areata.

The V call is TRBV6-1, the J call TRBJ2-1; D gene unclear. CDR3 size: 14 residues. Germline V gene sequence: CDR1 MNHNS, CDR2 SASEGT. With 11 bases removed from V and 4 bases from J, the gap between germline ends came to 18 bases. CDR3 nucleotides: TGTGCCCTTGCCGTCGAAGGCTATTACAATGAGCAGTTCTTC. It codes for CALAVEGYYNEQFF.

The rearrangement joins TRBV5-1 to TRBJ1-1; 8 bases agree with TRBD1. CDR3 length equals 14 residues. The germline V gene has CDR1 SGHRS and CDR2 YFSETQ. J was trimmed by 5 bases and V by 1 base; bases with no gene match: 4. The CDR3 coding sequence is TGCGCCAGCAGCTTGCAGGGGGCGAGGACTGAAGCTTTCTTT. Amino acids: CASSLQGARTEAFF. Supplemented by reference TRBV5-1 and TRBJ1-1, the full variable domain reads KAGVTQTPRYLIKTRGQQVTLSCSPISGHRSVSWYQQTPGQGLQFLFEYFSETQRNKGNFPGRFSGRQFSNSRSEMNVSTLELGDSALYLCASSLQGARTEAFFGQGTRLTVV.

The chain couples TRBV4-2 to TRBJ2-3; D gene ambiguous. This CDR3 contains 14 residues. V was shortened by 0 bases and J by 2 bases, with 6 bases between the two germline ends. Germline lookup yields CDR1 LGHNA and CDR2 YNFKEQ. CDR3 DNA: TGTGCCAGCAGCCAAGACCAAAACACAGATACGCAGTATTTT. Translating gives CASSQDQNTDTQYF.

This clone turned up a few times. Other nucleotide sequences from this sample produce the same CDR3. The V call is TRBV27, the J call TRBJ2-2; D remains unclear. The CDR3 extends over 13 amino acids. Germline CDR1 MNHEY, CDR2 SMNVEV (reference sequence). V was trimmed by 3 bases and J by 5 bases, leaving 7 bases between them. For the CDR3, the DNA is TGTGCCAGCAGTTTGGGTGGGACCGGGGAGCTGTTTTTT. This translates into CASSLGGTGELFF.

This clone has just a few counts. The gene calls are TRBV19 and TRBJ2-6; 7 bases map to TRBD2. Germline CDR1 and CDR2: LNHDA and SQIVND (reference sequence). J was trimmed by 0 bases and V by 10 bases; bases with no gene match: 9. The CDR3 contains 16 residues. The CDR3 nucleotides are TGTGCCACCCGGGAATGGGAGGGCTCTGGGGCCAACGTCCTGACTTTC. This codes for CATREWEGSGANVLTF.

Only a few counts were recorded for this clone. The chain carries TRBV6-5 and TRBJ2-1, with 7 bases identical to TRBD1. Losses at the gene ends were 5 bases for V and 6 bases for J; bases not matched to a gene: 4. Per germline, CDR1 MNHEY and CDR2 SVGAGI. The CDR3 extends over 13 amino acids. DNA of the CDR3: TGTGCCAGCAGTCCGGGACAGCTCAATGAGCAGTTCTTC. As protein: CASSPGQLNEQFF.

The CDR3 coding sequence is TGTGCCATCAGTGAGACAGAGGGACAGGGGGAGACCCAGTACTTC. This translates into CAISETEGQGETQYF. The rearrangement links TRBV10-3 to TRBJ2-5; TRBD1 aligns across 10 bases. Trimming removed 2 bases from V and 5 bases from J; junction bases left unmatched: 5. Germline-derived CDR1 and CDR2 are ENHRY and SYGVKD. CDR3 length: 15 amino acids.

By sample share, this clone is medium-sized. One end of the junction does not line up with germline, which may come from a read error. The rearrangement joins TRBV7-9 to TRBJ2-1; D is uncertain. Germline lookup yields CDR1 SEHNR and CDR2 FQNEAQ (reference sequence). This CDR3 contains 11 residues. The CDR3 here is CASSDPRSKLF. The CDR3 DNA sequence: TGTGCCAGCAGCGACCCGAGAAGCAAGCTCTTC.

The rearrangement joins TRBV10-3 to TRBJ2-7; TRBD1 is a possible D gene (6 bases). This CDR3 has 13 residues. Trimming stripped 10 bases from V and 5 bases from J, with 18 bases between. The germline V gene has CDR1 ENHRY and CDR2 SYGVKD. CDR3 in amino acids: CATTDSPGDEQYF. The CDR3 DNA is TGTGCCACCACGGACAGCCCTGGCGACGAGCAGTACTTC.

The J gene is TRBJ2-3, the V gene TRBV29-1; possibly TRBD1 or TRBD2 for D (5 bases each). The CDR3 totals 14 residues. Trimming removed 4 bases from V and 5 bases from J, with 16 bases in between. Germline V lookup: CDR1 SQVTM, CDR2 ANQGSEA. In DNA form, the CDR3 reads TGCAGCGTTGGGGGGACGGCCGGCGGAGATACGCAGTATTTT. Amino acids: CSVGGTAGGDTQYF.

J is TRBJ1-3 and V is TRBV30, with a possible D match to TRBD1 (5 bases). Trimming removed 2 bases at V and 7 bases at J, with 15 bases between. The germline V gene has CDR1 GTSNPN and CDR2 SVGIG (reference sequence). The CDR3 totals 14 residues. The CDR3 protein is CAWSLGRELNTIYF. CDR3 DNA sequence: TGTGCCTGGAGTCTGGGCAGGGAATTGAACACCATATATTTT.

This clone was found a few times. CDR3 bases: TGTGCCAGCAGCTATTCCCGGGACAGGGGTTACTACGAGCAGTACTTC. Protein sequence: CASSYSRDRGYYEQYF. The chain carries TRBV7-8 and TRBJ2-7, with 10 bases fitting TRBD1. The CDR3 is 16 residues long. V trimming: 4 bases; J trimming: 3 bases; junction bases outside the gene matches: 9. In germline, CDR1 is SGHVS, CDR2 FQNEAQ.